The rows below give T cell receptor beta chains drawn from one sample of a study of blood T cell repertoires in COVID-19. Generated by immunoSEQ multiplex PCR, the TCRdb table keeps only in-frame clones and is missing some. The top ten hold about 0.63% of the sample, which has about 440,000 clones, less than 95% seen once. Sequencing input: PBMCs or T cells enriched from blood (not recorded which). These receptors all stem from a man aged 18 to 29 who had recovered from COVID-19. CDR3s include the opening cysteine and the closing phenylalanine or tryptophan. Fields, in order: J gene, V gene, clone size, D gene, CDR3 DNA, CDR3 protein. A D gene is named only where the DNA matches it firmly. The size of a clone is reported for some rows only, either as once, few or many, or as a class for expanded clones.

j_gene: TRBJ1-1
v_gene: TRBV6-5
abundance: .
d_gene: .
CDR3nt: TGTGCTTCACACAGGCCTTACACTGAAGCTTTCTTT
CDR3aa: CASHRPYTEAFF

j_gene: TRBJ1-3
v_gene: TRBV12-3/TRBV12-4
abundance: few
d_gene: .
CDR3nt: TGTGCCAGCAGTAACCCAGGGGCAAACACCATATATTTT
CDR3aa: CASSNPGANTIYF

j_gene: TRBJ2-2
v_gene: TRBV5-4
abundance: .
d_gene: .
CDR3nt: TGTGCCAGCAGCTTGACAGGGAACACCGGGGAGCTGTTTTTT
CDR3aa: CASSLTGNTGELFF

j_gene: TRBJ1-1
v_gene: TRBV27
abundance: once
d_gene: TRBD1
CDR3nt: TGTGCCAGCAGTTCGCAGGGGGCAGGGTTCGCTGAAGCTTTCTTT
CDR3aa: CASSSQGAGFAEAFF

j_gene: TRBJ2-7
v_gene: TRBV5-1
abundance: .
d_gene: TRBD2
CDR3nt: TGCGCCAGCAGCTTGGTCCTTGGGAGGGAGGGCGAGCAGTACTTC
CDR3aa: CASSLVLGREGEQYF

j_gene: TRBJ1-1
v_gene: TRBV3-1/TRBV3-2
abundance: .
d_gene: .
CDR3nt: TGTGCCAGCAGCCAGAGACCAACCCGGGGGAACACTGAAGCTTTCTTT
CDR3aa: CASSQRPTRGNTEAFF

j_gene: TRBJ2-7
v_gene: TRBV11-3
abundance: .
d_gene: TRBD1
CDR3nt: TGTGCCAGCAGCTTAAGGGGGGACAGGGGCCACGAGCAGTACTTC
CDR3aa: CASSLRGDRGHEQYF

j_gene: TRBJ1-2
v_gene: TRBV4-1
abundance: few
d_gene: TRBD1
CDR3nt: TGCGCCAGCAGCCAAATTTCACAGGGGTCTGGCTACACCTTC
CDR3aa: CASSQISQGSGYTF

j_gene: TRBJ2-1
v_gene: TRBV10-2
abundance: .
d_gene: TRBD2
CDR3nt: TGCGCCAGCAGCAGCGGGACCAGGCGGAATGAGCAGTTCTTC
CDR3aa: CASSSGTRRNEQFF

j_gene: TRBJ2-5
v_gene: TRBV28
abundance: .
d_gene: TRBD2
CDR3nt: TGTGCCAGCAGCCCCTTTTTAGGTAGCGGGAGTAGTGGGGAGACCCAGTACTTC
CDR3aa: CASSPFLGSGSSGETQYF

j_gene: TRBJ1-1
v_gene: TRBV4-1
abundance: .
d_gene: .
CDR3nt: TGCGCCAGCAGCCAAGAGCCCCGGAGCACTGAAGCTTTCTTT
CDR3aa: CASSQEPRSTEAFF

j_gene: TRBJ1-6
v_gene: TRBV12-3/TRBV12-4
abundance: .
d_gene: .
CDR3nt: TGTGCCAGCAGTTTACCTCCGAATTCACCCCTCCACTTT
CDR3aa: CASSLPPNSPLHF

j_gene: TRBJ2-7
v_gene: TRBV29-1
abundance: .
d_gene: TRBD2
CDR3nt: TGCAGCGTTGAGACCGGGACTAGCGGGAAGGAGCAGTACTTC
CDR3aa: CSVETGTSGKEQYF

j_gene: TRBJ1-1
v_gene: TRBV5-1
abundance: few
d_gene: TRBD1
CDR3nt: TGCGCCAGCAGCCTAGGACAGGGGGCAATGAACACTGAAGCTTTCTTT
CDR3aa: CASSLGQGAMNTEAFF

j_gene: TRBJ2-1
v_gene: TRBV3-1/TRBV3-2
abundance: .
d_gene: TRBD2
CDR3nt: TGTGCCAGCAGCCAAGGACTAGCGGGAGTATATGAGGAGCAGTTCTTC
CDR3aa: CASSQGLAGVYEEQFF

j_gene: TRBJ1-5
v_gene: TRBV2
abundance: .
d_gene: .
CDR3nt: TGTGCCAGCAAAACGGGTCCTAGCAATCAGCCCCAGCATTTT
CDR3aa: CASKTGPSNQPQHF

j_gene: TRBJ1-1
v_gene: TRBV3-1/TRBV3-2
abundance: .
d_gene: .
CDR3nt: TGTGCCAGCAGCGAGACAGGCCGGCAGTTTGAAGCTTTCTTT
CDR3aa: CASSETGRQFEAFF

j_gene: TRBJ1-5
v_gene: TRBV5-4
abundance: .
d_gene: .
CDR3nt: TGTGCCAGCAGCTTCGGGGGGGGTAGAGATCAGCCCCAGCATTTT
CDR3aa: CASSFGGGRDQPQHF

j_gene: TRBJ2-1
v_gene: TRBV7-2
abundance: .
d_gene: .
CDR3nt: TGTGCCAGCAGCTTGTTAGGGGGCAATGAGCAGTTCTTC
CDR3aa: CASSLLGGNEQFF

j_gene: TRBJ1-1
v_gene: TRBV19
abundance: .
d_gene: .
CDR3nt: TGTGCCAGTAGTATACAGGGAAGCAGGGGCACTGAAGCTTTCTTT
CDR3aa: CASSIQGSRGTEAFF

j_gene: TRBJ1-4
v_gene: TRBV5-6
abundance: .
d_gene: TRBD1
CDR3nt: TGTGCCAGCAGCACAACAGGGGTTGGAACTAATGAAAAACTGTTTTTT
CDR3aa: CASSTTGVGTNEKLFF

j_gene: TRBJ1-6
v_gene: TRBV18
abundance: .
d_gene: .
CDR3nt: TGTGCCAGCTCACCACAGGAGGACTATAATTCACCCCTCCACTTT
CDR3aa: CASSPQEDYNSPLHF

j_gene: TRBJ1-2
v_gene: TRBV25-1
abundance: .
d_gene: .
CDR3nt: TGTGCCAGCAGTGAGGGCGGGGGCTACACCTTC
CDR3aa: CASSEGGGYTF

j_gene: TRBJ1-4
v_gene: TRBV9
abundance: .
d_gene: TRBD1
CDR3nt: TGTGCCAGCAGCCCCGGGGACAGGGGTACTAATGAAAAACTGTTTTTT
CDR3aa: CASSPGDRGTNEKLFF

j_gene: TRBJ1-2
v_gene: TRBV2
abundance: .
d_gene: .
CDR3nt: TGTGCCAGTCGGGGGGTAGGCGGCTACACCTTC
CDR3aa: CASRGVGGYTF

j_gene: TRBJ1-5
v_gene: TRBV29-1
abundance: .
d_gene: .
CDR3nt: TGCAGCGTTGCAACAGCAGGGTCAAATAGCAATCAGCCCCAGCATTTT
CDR3aa: CSVATAGSNSNQPQHF

j_gene: TRBJ2-7
v_gene: TRBV5-5
abundance: .
d_gene: .
CDR3nt: TGTGCCAGCAGCTTGTACGGGGTTGGGTCCTACGAGCAGTACTTC
CDR3aa: CASSLYGVGSYEQYF

j_gene: TRBJ1-1
v_gene: TRBV30
abundance: .
d_gene: TRBD1
CDR3nt: TGTGCCTTCCCGGGACAGGTGAACACTGAAGCTTTCTTT
CDR3aa: CAFPGQVNTEAFF

j_gene: TRBJ1-2
v_gene: TRBV5-4
abundance: .
d_gene: .
CDR3nt: TGTGCCAGCAGCACGTCAGGGGCTGGCTACACCTTC
CDR3aa: CASSTSGAGYTF

j_gene: TRBJ1-2
v_gene: TRBV19
abundance: .
d_gene: TRBD1
CDR3nt: TGTGCCAGTAGTACCGGGACAGGGGGTAACTATGGCTACACCTTC
CDR3aa: CASSTGTGGNYGYTF

j_gene: TRBJ1-5
v_gene: TRBV11-3
abundance: few
d_gene: .
CDR3nt: TGTGCCAGCAGCTTGGGCCCGGGAGGCAATCAGCCCCAGCATTTT
CDR3aa: CASSLGPGGNQPQHF

j_gene: TRBJ1-6
v_gene: TRBV4-1
abundance: .
d_gene: TRBD1
CDR3nt: TGCGCCAGCAGCAAACCGGGACAGGGGGTTAATTCACCCCTCCACTTT
CDR3aa: CASSKPGQGVNSPLHF

j_gene: TRBJ2-3
v_gene: TRBV2
abundance: .
d_gene: TRBD1
CDR3nt: TGTGCCAGCAGCGCCACCCGCACCCGACAGGGATCGGGTACGCAGTATTTT
CDR3aa: CASSATRTRQGSGTQYF

j_gene: TRBJ2-3
v_gene: TRBV9
abundance: .
d_gene: TRBD2
CDR3nt: TGTGCCAGCAGCGCCGGGACTAGCGGGAGGGAAGCGGATACGCAGTATTTT
CDR3aa: CASSAGTSGREADTQYF

j_gene: TRBJ1-4
v_gene: TRBV9
abundance: once
d_gene: .
CDR3nt: TGTGCCAGCAGTGAATCCCAGGACAGCGTTAATGAAAAACTGTTTTTT
CDR3aa: CASSESQDSVNEKLFF

j_gene: TRBJ1-1
v_gene: TRBV7-2
abundance: .
d_gene: .
CDR3nt: TGTGCCAGCAGCTCCTCGGGCCAGGGCACTGAAGCTTTCTTT
CDR3aa: CASSSSGQGTEAFF

j_gene: TRBJ1-6
v_gene: TRBV6-5
abundance: .
d_gene: .
CDR3nt: TGTGCCAGCAGTTATGGAAGCGTCTCGGTTTCACCCCTCCACTTT
CDR3aa: CASSYGSVSVSPLHF

j_gene: TRBJ1-4
v_gene: TRBV2
abundance: .
d_gene: TRBD1
CDR3nt: TGTGCCAGCGATTTCAGGGGGCCGGTTAATGAAAAACTGTTTTTT
CDR3aa: CASDFRGPVNEKLFF

j_gene: TRBJ1-5
v_gene: TRBV29-1
abundance: .
d_gene: .
CDR3nt: TGCAGCGTTTCCATAGGAGATCAGCCCCAGCATTTT
CDR3aa: CSVSIGDQPQHF

j_gene: TRBJ2-3
v_gene: TRBV24-1
abundance: .
d_gene: TRBD2
CDR3nt: TGTGCCACCAGTGATTCCCTAGCGGTCCGCACAGATACGCAGTATTTT
CDR3aa: CATSDSLAVRTDTQYF

j_gene: TRBJ2-7
v_gene: TRBV28
abundance: once
d_gene: .
CDR3nt: TGTGCCAGCAGTCCAGACCTAGCCGGCGAGCAGTACTTC
CDR3aa: CASSPDLAGEQYF

j_gene: TRBJ1-2
v_gene: TRBV27
abundance: .
d_gene: .
CDR3nt: TGTGCCAGCAGCCCTGACAGGAACTATGGCTACACCTTC
CDR3aa: CASSPDRNYGYTF

j_gene: TRBJ1-1
v_gene: TRBV10-3
abundance: .
d_gene: .
CDR3nt: TGTGCCATCAGCGATCAGGCAGGGGCCGGCCGGGGTGAAGCTTTCTTT
CDR3aa: CAISDQAGAGRGEAFF

j_gene: TRBJ1-1
v_gene: TRBV3-1/TRBV3-2
abundance: few
d_gene: TRBD1
CDR3nt: TGTGCCAGCAGCCGTCGACAGGGCACTGAAGCTTTCTTT
CDR3aa: CASSRRQGTEAFF

j_gene: TRBJ1-1
v_gene: TRBV5-8
abundance: .
d_gene: .
CDR3nt: TGTGCCAGCCCCGAAATCCCCGCCAGGGTGAACACTGAAGCTTTCTTT
CDR3aa: CASPEIPARVNTEAFF

j_gene: TRBJ1-1
v_gene: TRBV9
abundance: .
d_gene: .
CDR3nt: TGTGCCAGCAGCGTAGGGGCGGAGGACTCGTACACTGAAGCTTTCTTT
CDR3aa: CASSVGAEDSYTEAFF